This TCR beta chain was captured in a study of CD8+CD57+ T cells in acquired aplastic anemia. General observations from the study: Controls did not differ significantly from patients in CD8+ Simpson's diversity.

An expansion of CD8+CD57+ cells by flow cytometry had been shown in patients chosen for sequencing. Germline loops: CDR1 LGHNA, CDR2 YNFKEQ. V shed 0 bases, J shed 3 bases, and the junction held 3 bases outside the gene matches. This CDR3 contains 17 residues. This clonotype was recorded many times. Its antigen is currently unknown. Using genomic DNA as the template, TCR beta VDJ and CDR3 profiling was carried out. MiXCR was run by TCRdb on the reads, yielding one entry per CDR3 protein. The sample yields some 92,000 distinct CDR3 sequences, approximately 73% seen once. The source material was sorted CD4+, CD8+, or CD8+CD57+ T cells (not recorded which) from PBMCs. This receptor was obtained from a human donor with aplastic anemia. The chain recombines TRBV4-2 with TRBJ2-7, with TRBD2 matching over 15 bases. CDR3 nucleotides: TGTGCCAGCAGCCAAGATGGGGGACTAGCGGGAGGCTACGAGCAGTACTTC. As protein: CASSQDGGLAGGYEQYF.